This T cell receptor beta chain comes out of a study of long-term antiretroviral therapy in people with HIV. About this clone: The antigen is undetermined.

Study outcomes and limitations: Subsequent to ART, diversity was augmented yet persisted below that of transplant donor controls. It was observed that HIV repertoires exhibited narrower CDR3 length ranges than controls.

An immunoSEQ assay, version v3.0, was performed at survey level. TCRdb's table, derived via immunoSEQ multiplex PCR, lists solely in-frame clones and lacks some. This table has approximately 35,000 clones, 94% appearing once. A minimum of one pre-ART and two post-ART PBMC samples existed for each donor. The samples, holding about 0.95-10 million cryopreserved PBMC, were thawed before DNA extraction was carried out. The germline CDR1 and CDR2 sequences are SGDLS and YYNGEE. With V trimmed by 4 bases and J by 4 bases, 15 bases remained unmatched. The CDR3 loop spans 17 amino acids. The chain carries TRBV9 and TRBJ1-2; 8 nucleotides match TRBD1. The material sequenced was unsorted PBMCs, taken more than 5 years after starting antiretroviral therapy. The receptor's source is a woman between 45 and 60 years old with HIV. The CDR3 DNA sequence: TGTGCCAGCAGCACCAGTCGAACAGGGGGATTCAGCTATGGCTACACCTTC. As protein: CASSTSRTGGFSYGYTF.